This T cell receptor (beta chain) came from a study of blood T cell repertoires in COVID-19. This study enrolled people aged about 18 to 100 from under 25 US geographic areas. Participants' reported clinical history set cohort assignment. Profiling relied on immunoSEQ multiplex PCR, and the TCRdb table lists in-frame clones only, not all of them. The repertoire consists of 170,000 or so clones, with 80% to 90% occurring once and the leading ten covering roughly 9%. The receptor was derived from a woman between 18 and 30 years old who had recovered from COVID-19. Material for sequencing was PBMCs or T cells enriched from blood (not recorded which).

CDR3 residues: CASSFAQTGGPYEQYF. The CDR3 nucleotides are TGTGCCAGCAGTTTCGCGCAAACAGGGGGACCCTACGAGCAGTACTTC. The chain recombines TRBV7-9 with TRBJ2-7; TRBD1 matches 8 bases. This CDR3 is built from 16 residues. J gave up 2 bases and V 6 bases, and 12 bases lay outside the gene matches. CDR1 SEHNR and CDR2 FQNEAQ come from the germline V gene (reference sequence).